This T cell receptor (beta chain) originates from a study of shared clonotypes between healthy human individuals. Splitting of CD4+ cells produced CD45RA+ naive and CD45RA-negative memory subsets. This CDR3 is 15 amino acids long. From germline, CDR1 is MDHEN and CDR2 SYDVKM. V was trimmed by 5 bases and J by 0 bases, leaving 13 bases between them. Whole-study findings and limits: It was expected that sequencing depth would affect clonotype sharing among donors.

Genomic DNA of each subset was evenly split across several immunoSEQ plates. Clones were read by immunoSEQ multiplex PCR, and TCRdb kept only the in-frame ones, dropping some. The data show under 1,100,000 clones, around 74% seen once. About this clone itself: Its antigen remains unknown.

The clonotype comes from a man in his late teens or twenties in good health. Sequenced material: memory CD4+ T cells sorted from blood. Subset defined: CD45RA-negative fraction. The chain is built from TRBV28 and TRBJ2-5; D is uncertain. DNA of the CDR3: TGTGCCAGCAGTCCTCCCGGCAGGCACCAAGAGACCCAGTACTTC. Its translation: CASSPPGRHQETQYF.